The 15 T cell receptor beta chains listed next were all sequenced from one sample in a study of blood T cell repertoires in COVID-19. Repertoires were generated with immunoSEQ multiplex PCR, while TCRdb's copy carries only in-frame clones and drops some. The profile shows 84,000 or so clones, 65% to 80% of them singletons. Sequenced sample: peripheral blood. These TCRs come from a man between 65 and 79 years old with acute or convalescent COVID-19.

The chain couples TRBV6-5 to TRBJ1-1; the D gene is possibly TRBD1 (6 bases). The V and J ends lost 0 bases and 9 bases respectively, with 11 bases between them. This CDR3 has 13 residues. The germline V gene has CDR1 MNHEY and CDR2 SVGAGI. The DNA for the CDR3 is TGTGCCAGCAGTTACTCGCGGGGGCGGCAAGCTTTCTTT. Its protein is CASSYSRGRQAFF.

The CDR3 region has the DNA TGTGCCAGCAGCGAATCGACAGGGGGCAACTATGGCTACACCTTC. It specifies CASSESTGGNYGYTF. The chain links TRBV5-4 to TRBJ1-2; 10 nucleotides agree with TRBD1. Germline V gives CDR1 SGHNT, CDR2 YYREEE (reference sequence). The CDR3 consists of 15 residues. V lost 4 bases to trimming and J lost 2 bases; unmatched junction nucleotides: 5.

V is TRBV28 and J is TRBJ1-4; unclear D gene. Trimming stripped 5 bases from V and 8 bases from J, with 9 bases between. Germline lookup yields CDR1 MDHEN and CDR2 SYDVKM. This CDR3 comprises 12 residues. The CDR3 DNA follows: TGTGCCAGCAGTGGTCCGCGGGAAAAACTGTTTTTT. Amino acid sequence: CASSGPREKLFF.

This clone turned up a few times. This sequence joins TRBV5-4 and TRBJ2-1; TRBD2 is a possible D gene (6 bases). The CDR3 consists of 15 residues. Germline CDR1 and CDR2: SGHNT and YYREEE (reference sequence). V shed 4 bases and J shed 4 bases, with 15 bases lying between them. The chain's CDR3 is CASSRTGVQYNEQFF. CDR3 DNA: TGTGCCAGCAGCAGGACGGGGGTACAGTACAATGAGCAGTTCTTC.

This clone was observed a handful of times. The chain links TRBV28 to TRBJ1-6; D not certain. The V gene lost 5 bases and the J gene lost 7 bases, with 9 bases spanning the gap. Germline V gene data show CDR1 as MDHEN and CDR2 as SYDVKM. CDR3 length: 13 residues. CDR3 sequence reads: CASSREYNSPLHF. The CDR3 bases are TGTGCCAGCAGTCGGGAGTACAATTCACCCCTCCACTTT. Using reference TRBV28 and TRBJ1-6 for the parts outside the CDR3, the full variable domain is DVKVTQSSRYLVKRTGEKVFLECVQDMDHENMFWYRQDPGLGLRLIYFSYDVKMKEKGDIPEGYSVSREKKERFSLILESASTNQTSMYLCASSREYNSPLHFGNGTRLTVT.

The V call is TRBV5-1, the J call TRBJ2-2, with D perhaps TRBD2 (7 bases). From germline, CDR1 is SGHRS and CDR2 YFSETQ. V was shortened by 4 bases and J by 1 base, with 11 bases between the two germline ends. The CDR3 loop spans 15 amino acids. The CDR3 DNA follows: TGCGCCAGCAGCCCGGGGGGCATGAACACCGGGGAGCTGTTTTTT. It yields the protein CASSPGGMNTGELFF.

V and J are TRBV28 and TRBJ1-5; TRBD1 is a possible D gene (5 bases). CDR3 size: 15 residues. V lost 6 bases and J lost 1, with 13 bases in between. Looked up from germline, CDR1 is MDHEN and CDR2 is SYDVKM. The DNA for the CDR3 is TGTGCCAGCAGACCCCGGACAAAGAGCAATCAGCCCCAGCATTTT. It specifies CASRPRTKSNQPQHF.

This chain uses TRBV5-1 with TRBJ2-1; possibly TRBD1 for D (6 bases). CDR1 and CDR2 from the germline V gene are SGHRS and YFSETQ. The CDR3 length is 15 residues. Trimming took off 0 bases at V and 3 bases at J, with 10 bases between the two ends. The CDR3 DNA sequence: TGCGCCAGCAGCTTGGCCGAGACAGGCTACAATGAGCAGTTCTTC. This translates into CASSLAETGYNEQFF.

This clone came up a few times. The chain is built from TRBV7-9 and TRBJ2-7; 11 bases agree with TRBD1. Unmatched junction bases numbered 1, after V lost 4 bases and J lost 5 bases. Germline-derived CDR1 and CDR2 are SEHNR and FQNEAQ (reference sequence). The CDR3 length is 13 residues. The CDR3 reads CASSWDRGDEQYF. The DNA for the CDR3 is TGTGCCAGCAGCTGGGACAGGGGGGACGAGCAGTACTTC.

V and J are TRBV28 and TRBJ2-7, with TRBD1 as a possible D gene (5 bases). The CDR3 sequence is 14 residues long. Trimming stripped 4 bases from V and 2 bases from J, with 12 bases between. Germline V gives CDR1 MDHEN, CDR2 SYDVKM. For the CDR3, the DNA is TGTGCCAGCAGTTCGACAGATATTACCTACGAGCAGTACTTC. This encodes CASSSTDITYEQYF.

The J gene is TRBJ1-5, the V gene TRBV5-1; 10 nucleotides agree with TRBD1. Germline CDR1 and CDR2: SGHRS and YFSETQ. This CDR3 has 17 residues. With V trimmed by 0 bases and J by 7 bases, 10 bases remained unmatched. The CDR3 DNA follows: TGCGCCAGCAGCTTGGGGCCCTTGGGACAGGGGTACCAGCCCCAGCATTTT. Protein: CASSLGPLGQGYQPQHF.

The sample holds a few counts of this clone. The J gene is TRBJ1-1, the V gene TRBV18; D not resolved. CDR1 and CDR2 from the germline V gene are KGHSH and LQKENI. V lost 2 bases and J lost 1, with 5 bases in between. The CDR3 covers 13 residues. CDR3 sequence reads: CASSPMANTEAFF. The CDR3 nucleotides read TGTGCCAGCTCACCAATGGCGAACACTGAAGCTTTCTTT.

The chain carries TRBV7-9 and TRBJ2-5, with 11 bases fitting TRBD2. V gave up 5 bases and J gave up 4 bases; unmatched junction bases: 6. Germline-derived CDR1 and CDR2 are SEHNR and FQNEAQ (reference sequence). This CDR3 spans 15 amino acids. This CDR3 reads CASSPIAGGPETQYF. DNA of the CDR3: TGTGCCAGCAGCCCAATAGCGGGGGGGCCAGAGACCCAGTACTTC.

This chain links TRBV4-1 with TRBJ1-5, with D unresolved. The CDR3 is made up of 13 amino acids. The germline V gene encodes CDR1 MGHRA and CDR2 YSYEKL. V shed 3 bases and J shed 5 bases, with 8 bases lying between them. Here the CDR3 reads CASSQAFDQPQHF. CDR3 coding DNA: TGCGCCAGCAGCCAGGCTTTTGATCAGCCCCAGCATTTT.

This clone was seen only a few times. The CDR3 bases are TGTGCCAGCAGTCCGAGGGGGACTAGCTCCTACAATGAGCAGTTCTTC. It codes for CASSPRGTSSYNEQFF. The chain carries TRBV28 and TRBJ2-1; 8 bases are a match to TRBD2. This CDR3 has 16 residues. Germline CDR1 is MDHEN and CDR2 is SYDVKM. J lost 0 bases, V lost 5 bases, and 6 bases had no gene match.